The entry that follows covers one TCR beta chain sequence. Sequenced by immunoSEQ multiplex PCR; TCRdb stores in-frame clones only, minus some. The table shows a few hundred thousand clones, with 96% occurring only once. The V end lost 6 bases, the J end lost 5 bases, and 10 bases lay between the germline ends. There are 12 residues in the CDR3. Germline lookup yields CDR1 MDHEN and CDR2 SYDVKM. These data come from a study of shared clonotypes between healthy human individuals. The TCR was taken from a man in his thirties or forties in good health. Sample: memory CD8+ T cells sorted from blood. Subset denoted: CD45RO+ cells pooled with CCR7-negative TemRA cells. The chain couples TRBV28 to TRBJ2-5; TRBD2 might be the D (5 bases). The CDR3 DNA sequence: TGTGCCAGCAGCCTACCGGGGGAGACCCAGTACTTC. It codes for CASSLPGETQYF.